A single sample gave rise to the 16 T cell receptor beta chains below, sequenced in a study of blood T cells in healthy people across ages (dated by TCRdb to 2015 to 2017). Receptor amplification or capture employed 5' RACE. Sequencing used an Illumina HiSeq 2500. The second PCR ran for about 6 to 12 cycles and used a J-beta primer mix along with a sample-barcoded 5' primer. In TCRdb, the public reads were trimmed at Q25 with fastp and aligned with MiXCR, with productive beta chains retained. Each CDR3 protein gets just one entry, which takes the most common genes and DNA from the rows behind it. The sample table shows around 800,000 distinct CDR3 sequences, and more than 25% are seen once. Of the sample, 2.5% to 3.5% is held by the ten largest clones. The sample was also linked to a second study, of T cells of mothers and their children.

Sequences were obtained from blood. The receptor source for this set is a boy aged 10-17 years in good health.

The rearrangement uses TRBV7-3 and TRBJ2-3, with D unclear. V was clipped by 5 bases and J by 0 bases, with 18 bases between them. The CDR3 has 17 residues. Germline loops: CDR1 SGHTA, CDR2 FQGTGA. In nucleotides, the CDR3 is TGTGCCAGCAGCCCCAACCTACTTCTATCTAGCACAGATACGCAGTATTTT. Protein sequence: CASSPNLLLSSTDTQYF.

With regard to this clonotype: Compared with germline, one end of the junction differs, possibly owing to a read error. The chain is built from TRBV12-3 or TRBV12-4 and TRBJ2-3; tentatively, D is TRBD1 (6 bases). The CDR3 extends over 16 amino acids. The CDR3 spells CASSLTYREFPDTEYF. Here the CDR3 DNA reads TGTGCCAGCAGTTTAACGTACAGGGAGTTCCCAGATACGGAGTATTTT.

This clonotype was picked up a small number of times. The DNA of the CDR3 is TGTGCCAGCAGCTCGACTAGCGGGGGGAAGACCCAGTACTTC. It yields the protein CASSSTSGGKTQYF. J is TRBJ2-5 and V is TRBV7-9; 13 bases match TRBD2. The CDR3 length is 14 residues. Germline trimming cut 4 bases from V and 6 bases from J; bases unmatched to any gene: 2. Germline V lookup: CDR1 SEHNR, CDR2 FQNEAQ (reference sequence).

The chain has TRBV20-1 and TRBJ1-1; 7 bases map to TRBD1. The CDR3 loop spans 10 amino acids. V lost 5 bases, J lost 10 bases, and 4 bases stayed unmatched. The germline V gene has CDR1 DFQATT and CDR2 SNEGSKA (reference sequence). The CDR3 sequence: CSAYRGPAFF. CDR3 coding DNA: TGCAGTGCTTACAGGGGACCAGCTTTCTTT.

This clonotype has a handful of counts. The chain has TRBV5-1 and TRBJ2-1; D ambiguous. The CDR3 is made up of 15 amino acids. Per the germline V gene, CDR1 is SGHRS and CDR2 is YFSETQ. The V gene lost 4 bases and the J gene lost 0 bases, with 11 bases spanning the gap. The CDR3, as DNA: TGCGCCAGCAGCCCCCGGGCAGCCTCCTACAATGAGCAGTTCTTC. Amino acid sequence: CASSPRAASYNEQFF.

The genes are TRBV28 and TRBJ2-1; TRBD2 aligns across 12 bases. With the DNA end fitting TRBJ2-5 better, the J assignment may be wrong. Germline V lookup: CDR1 MDHEN, CDR2 SYDVKM. The CDR3 covers 15 residues. CDR3 nucleotide sequence: TGTGCCAGCAGTTTGCGACTAGCGGGGGCACAGACCCAGTACTTC. Its translation is CASSLRLAGAQTQYF.

This chain connects TRBV7-7 to TRBJ2-6; 7 positions match TRBD1. Germline loops: CDR1 SSHAT, CDR2 FNYEAQ (reference sequence). V gave up 6 bases and J gave up 2 bases; unmatched junction bases: 7. This CDR3 spans 16 amino acids. The CDR3 loop reads CASSPTGAAGANVLTF. CDR3 nucleotides: TGTGCCAGCAGTCCTACAGGGGCGGCTGGGGCCAACGTCCTGACTTTC.

This clonotype came up a few times. The chain combines TRBV2 with TRBJ2-1, with TRBD2 identical over 14 bases. The CDR3 is 17 residues long. Looked up from germline, CDR1 is SNHLY and CDR2 is FYNNEI. The trim removed 7 bases at V and 0 bases at J, leaving 5 bases unmatched. The CDR3 region has the DNA TGTGCCAGCAAACGGACTAGCGGGAGGAGCTCCTACAATGAGCAGTTCTTC. Translated, it gives CASKRTSGRSSYNEQFF.

This clonotype came up a few times. V is TRBV2 and J is TRBJ1-5; D remains unclear. The CDR3 sequence is 13 residues long. V was trimmed by 8 bases and J by 1 base, leaving 9 bases between them. Germline CDR1 and CDR2: SNHLY and FYNNEI. CDR3 coding DNA: TGTGCCAGCCGGGAGGGAAGCAATCAGCCCCAGCATTTT. Amino acid sequence: CASREGSNQPQHF.

This clonotype was detected a few times. V gene TRBV5-1 combines with J gene TRBJ2-5, with no clear D. Trimming left V 2 bases short and J 4 bases short, with 15 bases between. The CDR3 has 15 amino acids. Germline V gene sequence: CDR1 SGHRS, CDR2 YFSETQ. The CDR3 loop reads CASSFGVGRSETQYF. The CDR3 DNA reads as TGCGCCAGCAGCTTTGGGGTAGGGCGTTCAGAGACCCAGTACTTC.

The rearrangement uses TRBV29-1 and TRBJ2-5; D gene ambiguous. The assigned J gene may be wrong: the sequence end matches TRBJ2-7 better. Germline CDR1 and CDR2: SQVTM and ANQGSEA. This CDR3 region has 12 residues. CDR3 protein: CSGGVLHYEQYF. CDR3 DNA sequence: TGCAGCGGAGGTGTACTACACTACGAGCAGTACTTC.

V and J are TRBV30 and TRBJ1-1; 9 nucleotides match TRBD1. Trimming cost V 5 bases and J 4 bases; bases outside gene matches: 2. The CDR3 runs 12 residues. Germline CDR1 reads GTSNPN; CDR2 reads SVGIG (reference sequence). CDR3 amino acids: CAWGTGPTEAFF. DNA for the CDR3: TGTGCCTGGGGGACAGGGCCCACTGAAGCTTTCTTT.

The chain carries TRBV5-1 and TRBJ2-3, with D perhaps matching TRBD2 (6 bases). CDR1 and CDR2 from the germline V gene are SGHRS and YFSETQ. Trimming took off 4 bases at V and 0 bases at J, with 18 bases between the two ends. The CDR3 is made up of 17 amino acids. Here the CDR3 DNA reads TGCGCCAGCAGCGGGAGGCTAGCGCCCGCTAGCACAGATACGCAGTATTTT. This sequence encodes CASSGRLAPASTDTQYF.

This clonotype turned up a few times. One end of the junction fails to match germline, which may point to a read error. The J gene is TRBJ1-2, the V gene TRBV6-1; D is ambiguous. The CDR3 length is 11 residues. From germline, CDR1 is MNHNS and CDR2 SASEGT. The CDR3 DNA follows: TGTGCCAGCAGGGTGCGGTATGGCTGCACCTTC. Translating gives CASRVRYGCTF.

In this sample, this clonotype turned up a few times. The genes are TRBV5-1 and TRBJ1-3; D gene uncertain. Per germline, CDR1 SGHRS and CDR2 YFSETQ. The CDR3 loop spans 15 amino acids. Deletions cut 0 bases from V and 1 base from J, with 8 bases between. This CDR3 reads CASSLGQASGNTIYF. CDR3 nucleotide sequence: TGCGCCAGCAGCTTGGGGCAGGCGTCTGGAAACACCATATATTTT.

Concerning this clonotype: Sequence at one end of the junction differs from germline and may be a read error. V and J are TRBV7-9 and TRBJ1-2; maybe TRBD1 (5 bases). This CDR3 spans 15 amino acids. Germline CDR1 SEHNR, CDR2 FQNEAQ (reference sequence). CDR3 sequence (DNA): TGTGCCTGCAGTCCTGCGGGACGGCAAAACTATGGCTACACTTTC. It translates to CACSPAGRQNYGYTF. Looking up the rest from reference TRBV7-9 and TRBJ1-2 gives the full variable domain: DTGVSQNPRHKITKRGQNVTFRCDPISEHNRLYWYRQTLGQGPEFLTYFQNEAQLEKSRLLSDRFSAERPKGSFSTLEIQRTEQGDSAMYLCACSPAGRQNYGYTFGSGTRLTVV.